The 30 T cell receptor beta chains presented below share a single source sample, sequenced in a study of response to subunit inactivated influenza vaccine. TCRdb independently ran MiXCR on the RT-PCR reads; one entry per CDR3 protein. This table holds about 190,000 distinct CDR3 sequences, around 14% found once. The sample consisted of CD8+ T cells sorted from PBMCs, taken roughly 5 days after vaccination. These receptors came from a man in his forties or fifties who received an inactivated influenza vaccine.

This clonotype was detected only a few times. The V and J genes are TRBV13 and TRBJ1-1, with D possibly being TRBD1 (5 bases). The germline V gene has CDR1 PRHDT and CDR2 FYEKMQ (reference sequence). The CDR3 contains 13 residues. Trimming removed 0 bases at V and 7 bases at J, with 9 bases between. CDR3 sequence: CASSLGGRGEAFF. CDR3 DNA: TGTGCCAGCAGCTTAGGGGGAAGGGGTGAAGCTTTCTTT.

V and J are TRBV12-3 or TRBV12-4 and TRBJ2-1, with unresolved D. V lost 0 bases and J lost 2, with 2 bases in between. This CDR3 has 13 residues. The CDR3: CASSLATYNEQFF. CDR3 nucleotide sequence: TGTGCCAGCAGTTTAGCGACCTACAATGAGCAGTTCTTC.

This chain links TRBV7-8 with TRBJ2-1; 8 bases agree with TRBD1. The CDR3 loop spans 15 amino acids. J was trimmed by 1 base and V by 6 bases; bases with no gene match: 5. Germline V gene lookup returns CDR1 SGHVS and CDR2 FQNEAQ. This CDR3 reads CASSNTGGSYNEQFF. For the CDR3, the DNA is TGTGCCAGCAGTAACACAGGGGGTTCCTACAATGAGCAGTTCTTC.

This clonotype came up a few times. This sequence joins TRBV5-1 and TRBJ2-2, with D uncertain. The V end lost 4 bases, the J end lost 4 bases, and 11 bases lay between the germline ends. The CDR3 is 14 amino acids. The germline CDR1 and CDR2 sequences are SGHRS and YFSETQ. The CDR3 protein is CASSNSRVTGELFF. CDR3 nucleotide sequence: TGCGCCAGCAGCAACTCTAGGGTCACCGGGGAGCTGTTTTTT.

This clonotype has just a few counts. V gene TRBV4-3 combines with J gene TRBJ1-1, with D maybe TRBD1 (5 bases). Trimming stripped 0 bases from V and 1 base from J, with 12 bases between. CDR1 LGHNA and CDR2 YSLEER come from the germline V gene. This CDR3 has 16 amino acids. CDR3 in amino acids: CASSQDQAGWNTEAFF. As DNA, the CDR3 is TGCGCCAGCAGCCAAGATCAGGCAGGGTGGAACACTGAAGCTTTCTTT.

This clonotype appeared a few times. The chain employs TRBV5-1 and TRBJ1-5; 9 bases fit TRBD1. CDR1 is SGHRS and CDR2 is YFSETQ in the germline V gene. The trim removed 5 bases at V and 6 bases at J, leaving 15 bases unmatched. The CDR3 loop spans 17 amino acids. The CDR3: CASRPGTGPFRSQPQHF. CDR3 coding DNA: TGCGCCAGCAGACCCGGGACAGGGCCCTTTCGGAGTCAGCCCCAGCATTTT.

J is TRBJ1-1 and V is TRBV7-3; D gene unclear. CDR3 size: 17 residues. Trimming stripped 5 bases from V and 2 bases from J, with 21 bases between. The germline V gene has CDR1 SGHTA and CDR2 FQGTGA. The CDR3 region has the DNA TGTGCCAGCAGCCAAGTGGGTAGTCGGGCCCGAAACACTGAAGCTTTCTTT. Translated, it gives CASSQVGSRARNTEAFF.

The chain employs TRBV9 and TRBJ2-1; 7 nucleotides match TRBD1. The CDR3 spans 16 residues. V was pared by 3 bases and J by 0 bases, with 6 bases of the junction left unmatched. The V gene's germline CDR1 is SGDLS and CDR2 YYNGEE. The CDR3 region has the DNA TGTGCCAGCAGCGGAGGACAGGCGTTCTCCTACAATGAGCAGTTCTTC. This translates into CASSGGQAFSYNEQFF.

This clonotype was seen many times. The chain joins TRBV4-3 to TRBJ2-1, with TRBD1 matching 7 bases. Germline V lookup: CDR1 LGHNA, CDR2 YSLEER. This CDR3 is 17 amino acids long. V gave up 1 base and J gave up 1 base; unmatched junction bases: 7. DNA of the CDR3: TGCGCCAGCAGCCAAGTTTACAGGGGACGGTCCTACAATGAGCAGTTCTTC. Translation gives CASSQVYRGRSYNEQFF.

This clonotype showed up just a few times. The chain couples TRBV7-9 to TRBJ2-7; tentatively, D is TRBD2 (6 bases). Germline V CDR1 and CDR2: SEHNR, FQNEAQ (reference sequence). The V gene lost 2 bases and the J gene lost 9 bases, with 11 bases spanning the gap. The CDR3 is 12 amino acids. CDR3 residues: CASSLFEGGQYF. CDR3 coding DNA: TGTGCCAGCAGCTTATTTGAGGGAGGGCAGTACTTC.

This clonotype has just a few counts. The chain employs TRBV4-3 and TRBJ2-4; the D is unclear. Germline CDR1 reads LGHNA; CDR2 reads YSLEER. The CDR3 has 20 residues. Trimming stripped 0 bases from V and 0 bases from J, with 21 bases between. The CDR3: CASSQERVFLWPQAKNIQYF. CDR3 nucleotides: TGCGCCAGCAGCCAAGAAAGGGTATTCTTATGGCCTCAAGCCAAAAACATTCAGTACTTC.

This chain uses TRBV6-2 or TRBV6-3 with TRBJ2-1; D is perhaps TRBD2 (6 bases). The V and J ends lost 4 bases and 7 bases respectively, with 11 bases between them. CDR1 is MNHEY, CDR2 SVGEGT, per germline. The CDR3 spans 13 residues. Written as DNA, the CDR3 is TGTGCCAGCAGTTCCCTTCGGGGGAATGAGCAGTTCTTC. Translation gives CASSSLRGNEQFF.

This sequence joins TRBV30 and TRBJ2-7; D gene ambiguous. This CDR3 is 15 amino acids long. Looked up from germline, CDR1 is GTSNPN and CDR2 is SVGIG (reference sequence). With 0 bases removed from V and 4 bases from J, the gap between germline ends came to 16 bases. The CDR3 coding sequence is TGTGCCTGGAGTGTCGGAAGAGGATTCGGGTACGAGCAGTACTTC. Amino acid sequence: CAWSVGRGFGYEQYF. Using reference TRBV30 and TRBJ2-7 for the parts outside the CDR3, the full variable domain is SQTIHQWPATLVQPVGSPLSLECTVEGTSNPNLYWYRQAAGRGLQLLFYSVGIGQISSEVPQNLSASRPQDRQFILSSKKLLLSDSGFYLCAWSVGRGFGYEQYFGPGTRLTVT.

This clonotype has just a few counts. J is TRBJ2-6 and V is TRBV4-2; D is possibly TRBD2 (5 bases). This CDR3 comprises 15 residues. Germline CDR1 is LGHNA and CDR2 is YNFKEQ. Deletions cut 4 bases from V and 1 base from J, with 8 bases between. Here the CDR3 reads CASSPRLSGANVLTF. CDR3 nucleotides: TGTGCCAGCAGCCCCCGACTATCTGGGGCCAACGTCCTGACTTTC.

This clonotype is classed as medium-sized. This chain connects TRBV9 to TRBJ2-3; 10 bases line up with TRBD2. Trimming removed 0 bases from V and 0 bases from J; junction bases left unmatched: 1. Germline lookup yields CDR1 SGDLS and CDR2 YYNGEE. This CDR3 is built from 16 residues. The CDR3 loop is CASSVASGSSTDTQYF. The CDR3 coding sequence is TGTGCCAGCAGCGTAGCTAGCGGGAGTAGCACAGATACGCAGTATTTT.

This clonotype appeared a few times. This chain joins TRBV29-1 and TRBJ2-2; the D is unclear. This CDR3 is built from 11 residues. V was clipped by 5 bases and J by 6 bases, with 7 bases between them. CDR1 and CDR2 from the germline V gene are SQVTM and ANQGSEA. The CDR3 nucleotides read TGCAGCGTTAGACGGGCCGGGGAGCTGTTTTTT. This translates into CSVRRAGELFF.

The genes are TRBV20-1 and TRBJ2-1; 10 bases map to TRBD2. Germline CDR1 is DFQATT and CDR2 is SNEGSKA (reference sequence). V lost 4 bases and J lost 5; bases outside the gene matches: 14. The CDR3 has 17 residues. The CDR3 DNA is TGCAGTGCTAACGGGGTCCCTAGCGGGAGATTCCACAATGAGCAGTTCTTC. Translation: CSANGVPSGRFHNEQFF.

This clonotype showed up many times. The chain couples TRBV12-3 or TRBV12-4 to TRBJ1-1; D not certain. V lost 1 base, J lost 6 bases, and 12 bases lay in between. This CDR3 contains 14 residues. CDR3 region: CASSLGGAGAEAFF. CDR3 DNA: TGTGCCAGCAGTTTAGGCGGAGCCGGGGCTGAAGCTTTCTTT.

The V call is TRBV4-2, the J call TRBJ2-3; a weak D match, TRBD2 (5 bases). V was shortened by 0 bases and J by 2 bases, with 12 bases between the two germline ends. This CDR3 spans 16 amino acids. Germline-derived CDR1 and CDR2 are LGHNA and YNFKEQ. CDR3 protein: CASSQEASLYTDTQYF. The CDR3 bases are TGTGCCAGCAGCCAAGAGGCTAGCCTCTACACAGATACGCAGTATTTT.

The chain has TRBV3-1 and TRBJ2-1; 9 bases align to TRBD2. The CDR3 has 18 residues. V dropped 0 bases and J dropped 4; count of bases not matched to a gene: 10. Germline V CDR1 and CDR2: LGHDT, YNNKEL (reference sequence). Here the CDR3 reads CASSQDNRGRGGYNEQFF. CDR3 sequence (DNA): TGTGCCAGCAGCCAAGATAATCGAGGGCGGGGGGGGTACAATGAGCAGTTCTTC.

Worth noting for this clonotype: One junction end disagrees with the germline gene, perhaps due to a read error. V is TRBV4-1 and J is TRBJ2-5; possibly TRBD1 for D (6 bases). The CDR3 covers 14 residues. From germline, CDR1 is MGHRA and CDR2 YSYEKL. CDR3: CAGSSGTNQETQYF. The CDR3 DNA sequence: TGCGCCGGCAGCTCCGGGACAAACCAAGAGACCCAGTACTTC.

This clonotype was picked up many times. The V and J genes are TRBV7-9 and TRBJ2-3, with a tentative D call TRBD1 (6 bases). The V gene lost 7 bases and the J gene lost 2 bases, with 22 bases spanning the gap. This CDR3 has 17 residues. CDR1 is SEHNR, CDR2 FQNEAQ, per germline (reference sequence). The CDR3 is CASTEPGLGQFTDTQYF. The CDR3 DNA is TGTGCCAGCACCGAACCGGGGCTGGGACAATTCACAGATACGCAGTATTTT.

The rearrangement joins TRBV12-3 or TRBV12-4 to TRBJ2-1, with 13 nucleotides matching TRBD2. The CDR3 runs 15 residues. V trimming: 6 bases; J trimming: 6 bases; junction bases outside the gene matches: 5. The CDR3 nucleotides read TGTGCCAGCAGCTCCGGACTAGCGGGGGTCAATGAGCAGTTCTTC. Encoded protein: CASSSGLAGVNEQFF.

The sample holds a few counts of this clonotype. The genes are TRBV7-6 and TRBJ2-7, with TRBD1 matching over 11 bases. The CDR3 runs 13 residues. Trimming took 5 bases from V and 5 from J; bases not matched to a gene: 2. Germline V CDR1 and CDR2: SGHVS, FNYEAQ. In DNA form, the CDR3 reads TGTGCCAGCAGCCGGACAGGGGGCAACGAGCAGTACTTC. It codes for CASSRTGGNEQYF. The whole variable domain, filled in from reference TRBV7-6 and TRBJ2-7, reads GAGVSQSPRYKVTKRGQDVALRCDPISGHVSLYWYRQALGQGPEFLTYFNYEAQQDKSGLPNDRFSAERPEGSISTLTIQRTEQRDSAMYRCASSRTGGNEQYFGPGTRLTVT.

The J gene is TRBJ2-7, the V gene TRBV7-9; 7 nucleotides align to TRBD1. The CDR3 has 12 residues. With V trimmed by 3 bases and J by 6 bases, 2 bases remained unmatched. Germline CDR1 and CDR2: SEHNR and FQNEAQ (reference sequence). CDR3 protein: CASSFTGVEQYF. In DNA form, the CDR3 reads TGTGCCAGCAGCTTCACAGGGGTCGAGCAGTACTTC. Full variable domain (outside the CDR3, taken from reference TRBV7-9 and TRBJ2-7): DTGVSQNPRHKITKRGQNVTFRCDPISEHNRLYWYRQTLGQGPEFLTYFQNEAQLEKSRLLSDRFSAERPKGSFSTLEIQRTEQGDSAMYLCASSFTGVEQYFGPGTRLTVT.

This clonotype occurred a few times. The V and J genes are TRBV4-3 and TRBJ2-7, with TRBD2 matching 9 bases. Germline V gene sequence: CDR1 LGHNA, CDR2 YSLEER. V shed 0 bases and J 4 bases; nucleotides not matched to a gene: 7. The CDR3 runs to 16 residues. CDR3 loop: CASSQDGSGSTYEQYF. For the CDR3, the DNA is TGCGCCAGCAGCCAAGATGGTAGCGGGAGTACTTACGAGCAGTACTTC.

In this sample, this clonotype turned up a few times. The V gene is TRBV28, the J gene TRBJ2-7; D is perhaps TRBD1 or TRBD2 (6 bases each). This CDR3 contains 15 residues. V was cut by 10 bases and J by 6 bases, with 25 bases left in between. Germline V gene sequence: CDR1 MDHEN, CDR2 SYDVKM. In DNA form, the CDR3 reads TGTGCCACTAGGGTCCCCGGGGGCGCGTTCGTCGAGCAGTACTTC. It specifies CATRVPGGAFVEQYF.

V usage is TRBV11-1 and J usage is TRBJ2-3, with a possible D match to TRBD1 (6 bases). Germline V CDR1 and CDR2: SGHAT, FQDESV (reference sequence). The length of the CDR3 is 21 residues. V lost 1 base and J lost 0, with 26 bases in between. CDR3 nucleotide sequence: TGTGCCAGCAGCTTAGGCGCTGTGGGGGCAGGGGTTAGCCCTAGCACAGATACGCAGTATTTT. This sequence encodes CASSLGAVGAGVSPSTDTQYF.

In its sample, this clonotype was seen once. The junction does not match germline at one end; this may be a read error. The chain recombines TRBV19 with TRBJ1-6, with a tentative D call TRBD1 (6 bases). Germline V gene lookup returns CDR1 LNHDA and CDR2 SQIVND (reference sequence). The CDR3 is made up of 14 amino acids. The CDR3 loop reads CASSLGQYISPLHF. Here the CDR3 DNA reads TGTGCCAGTAGTTTGGGACAATATATTTCACCCCTCCACTTT. Complete variable domain (other parts from reference TRBV19 and TRBJ1-6): DGGITQSPKYLFRKEGQNVTLSCEQNLNHDAMYWYRQDPGQGLRLIYYSQIVNDFQKGDIAEGYSVSREKKESFPLTVTSAQKNPTAFYLCASSLGQYISPLHFGNGTRLTVT.

The chain employs TRBV11-2 and TRBJ2-5; D is unresolved. The CDR3 sequence is 14 residues long. Germline-derived CDR1 and CDR2 are SGHAT and FQNNGV. V lost 1 base and J 5 bases, leaving 11 bases between the germline ends. The DNA of the CDR3 is TGTGCCAGCAGCTTAGGTTACCAAGATGAGACCCAGTACTTC. Translation: CASSLGYQDETQYF.